This TCR beta chain came from a study of blood T cell repertoires in COVID-19. The CDR3 sequence is 14 residues long. V was trimmed by 2 bases and J by 8 bases, leaving 14 bases between them. Germline CDR1 is SGHTA and CDR2 is FQGTGA. Original handling: Estimation of nucleated cell counts was performed using reference gene primer amplification. This table comes from immunoSEQ multiplex PCR, and its TCRdb copy is limited to in-frame clones, with some not included. That table furnishes V, J and clone size, whereas the DNA furnished D and trimming. This sample has approximately 170,000 clones, with about nine tenths found just once.

The specimen was peripheral blood. V is TRBV7-3 and J is TRBJ2-3; unclear D gene. This sequence was found in a man aged 18 to 29 with COVID-19, enrolled during active disease. CDR3 region: CASSLAASATTQYF. The CDR3 DNA is TGTGCCAGCAGCTTAGCGGCGAGCGCCACTACGCAGTATTTT.